A selection of T cell receptor beta chains follows, all from one sample in a study of blood T cells in healthy people across ages. TCRdb independently ran MiXCR on the 5' RACE reads; one entry per CDR3 protein. Here the sample spans about 650,000 distinct CDR3 sequences, around 32% being singletons. The material sequenced was blood. The source is a woman of 80 years or more in good health. CDR3s include the opening cysteine and the closing phenylalanine or tryptophan. The D gene is left open where the match is weak. A clone size is listed for some rows: how often the clone was seen (once, few, many), or a class if it is expanded.

V gene: TRBV6-6; clone size: once; J gene: TRBJ2-1; D gene: .; CDR3 protein: CASRGGTRYNEQFF
V gene: TRBV7-2; clone size: .; J gene: .; D gene: .; CDR3 protein: CASSFGQIYEQYF
V gene: TRBV12-3/TRBV12-4; clone size: .; J gene: TRBJ2-1; D gene: .; CDR3 protein: CASRKKSSYNEQFF
V gene: TRBV9; clone size: many; J gene: TRBJ2-5; D gene: TRBD2; CDR3 protein: CASSGRSSGGQETQYF
V gene: TRBV5-6; clone size: many; J gene: TRBJ2-1; D gene: .; CDR3 protein: CASSFRPYNEQFF
V gene: TRBV6-2/TRBV6-3; clone size: many; J gene: TRBJ2-7; D gene: TRBD1; CDR3 protein: CASRARQGNYEQYF
V gene: TRBV20-1; clone size: many; J gene: TRBJ2-3; D gene: .; CDR3 protein: CSAMTDYTDTQYF
V gene: TRBV19; clone size: .; J gene: TRBJ2-1; D gene: TRBD2; CDR3 protein: CASSEASGGYNEQFF
V gene: TRBV20-1; clone size: many; J gene: TRBJ1-1; D gene: TRBD1; CDR3 protein: CSAPGQMNTEAFF
V gene: TRBV5-6; clone size: many; J gene: TRBJ2-2; D gene: .; CDR3 protein: CASSSTDGRTGELFF
V gene: TRBV3-1; clone size: few; J gene: TRBJ1-5; D gene: .; CDR3 protein: CASTLQGLPDRNNQPQHF
V gene: TRBV2; clone size: .; J gene: TRBJ1-2; D gene: .; CDR3 protein: CATLGRGCTF
V gene: TRBV10-3; clone size: many; J gene: TRBJ1-6; D gene: TRBD1; CDR3 protein: CAISEDRGPNSPLHF
V gene: TRBV5-5; clone size: .; J gene: TRBJ1-2; D gene: .; CDR3 protein: CASSPNPGSPWGYTF
V gene: TRBV20-1; clone size: .; J gene: TRBJ1-2; D gene: .; CDR3 protein: CSARLKTPSRYGYTF
V gene: TRBV7-8; clone size: many; J gene: TRBJ2-1; D gene: TRBD2; CDR3 protein: CASNKLAKSSNEQFF
V gene: TRBV3-1; clone size: .; J gene: TRBJ2-1; D gene: .; CDR3 protein: CASSQDERGKQFF
V gene: TRBV20-1; clone size: few; J gene: TRBJ2-3; D gene: TRBD2; CDR3 protein: CSAPSQGLAGSTDTQYF
V gene: TRBV7-2; clone size: .; J gene: TRBJ1-6; D gene: TRBD1; CDR3 protein: CASSSGQYNPPLHF
V gene: TRBV19; clone size: .; J gene: TRBJ1-2; D gene: .; CDR3 protein: CASSIDGRNYGYTF
V gene: TRBV20-1; clone size: many; J gene: TRBJ1-1; D gene: .; CDR3 protein: CSAARGEAFF
V gene: TRBV25-1; clone size: .; J gene: TRBJ1-2; D gene: TRBD1; CDR3 protein: CASREPTGSGYTF
V gene: TRBV30; clone size: .; J gene: TRBJ2-5; D gene: TRBD2; CDR3 protein: CAWTRKGGETQYF
V gene: TRBV30; clone size: many; J gene: TRBJ2-2; D gene: .; CDR3 protein: CAWRSQGSGELFF
V gene: TRBV10-3; clone size: few; J gene: TRBJ2-1; D gene: .; CDR3 protein: CAISEPGRPGDEQFF
V gene: TRBV7-9; clone size: many; J gene: TRBJ1-1; D gene: .; CDR3 protein: CASSLVSGMNTEAFF
V gene: TRBV30; clone size: few; J gene: TRBJ2-7; D gene: .; CDR3 protein: CAWSETGSVYEQYF
V gene: TRBV9; clone size: many; J gene: .; D gene: TRBD1; CDR3 protein: CASSPQDRVLGEQYF
V gene: TRBV5-1; clone size: many; J gene: TRBJ2-1; D gene: .; CDR3 protein: CASSQEPTSYNEQFF
V gene: TRBV4-2; clone size: many; J gene: TRBJ1-2; D gene: .; CDR3 protein: CASSQDIEYYGYTF
V gene: TRBV20-1; clone size: once; J gene: TRBJ2-2; D gene: .; CDR3 protein: CSAIRGGTGELFF
V gene: TRBV2; clone size: .; J gene: TRBJ1-4; D gene: .; CDR3 protein: CASSEQWGREKLFF
V gene: TRBV7-9; clone size: .; J gene: TRBJ2-7; D gene: TRBD2; CDR3 protein: CASSMTSGGARNEQYF
V gene: TRBV7-3; clone size: many; J gene: TRBJ2-1; D gene: .; CDR3 protein: CASSLNGAMSYNEQFF
V gene: TRBV20-1; clone size: many; J gene: TRBJ2-5; D gene: .; CDR3 protein: CSASHPGPQETQYF
V gene: TRBV9; clone size: .; J gene: TRBJ2-2; D gene: TRBD2; CDR3 protein: CASSGGTSGGATGELFF
V gene: TRBV12-3/TRBV12-4; clone size: .; J gene: TRBJ2-5; D gene: .; CDR3 protein: CASSSSVAQETQYF
V gene: TRBV20-1; clone size: many; J gene: TRBJ2-5; D gene: .; CDR3 protein: CSAGPPGPQETQYF
V gene: TRBV5-1; clone size: few; J gene: TRBJ2-7; D gene: TRBD2; CDR3 protein: CASSLLAGGRYEQYF
V gene: TRBV28; clone size: .; J gene: TRBJ2-7; D gene: .; CDR3 protein: CASSISPSYEQYF
V gene: TRBV9; clone size: .; J gene: TRBJ2-2; D gene: .; CDR3 protein: CASSLAHSGELFF
V gene: TRBV7-2; clone size: many; J gene: TRBJ2-3; D gene: .; CDR3 protein: CASSLRRGASGYTDTQYF
V gene: TRBV5-1; clone size: many; J gene: TRBJ2-1; D gene: TRBD1; CDR3 protein: CASSKGQGAINEQFF
V gene: TRBV30; clone size: many; J gene: TRBJ2-7; D gene: TRBD1; CDR3 protein: CAWTASDRATYEQYF
V gene: TRBV10-3; clone size: once; J gene: TRBJ2-7; D gene: .; CDR3 protein: CAISEGTYEQYF
V gene: TRBV5-6; clone size: .; J gene: TRBJ2-4; D gene: .; CDR3 protein: CASRVGSGAKDIQYF
V gene: TRBV7-2; clone size: once; J gene: TRBJ2-7; D gene: .; CDR3 protein: CASAQGAVSSYEQYF
V gene: TRBV4-2; clone size: .; J gene: TRBJ2-3; D gene: .; CDR3 protein: CASSQGHDGPSYF
V gene: TRBV5-8; clone size: few; J gene: TRBJ1-4; D gene: .; CDR3 protein: CASSLGYPGTSTNEKLFF
V gene: TRBV18; clone size: few; J gene: TRBJ1-6; D gene: TRBD1; CDR3 protein: CASSPFMVGQGNSPLHF
V gene: TRBV4-3; clone size: .; J gene: TRBJ1-1; D gene: .; CDR3 protein: CASSQDAGLGKAFF
V gene: TRBV5-5; clone size: .; J gene: TRBJ2-3; D gene: .; CDR3 protein: CASSSTTQKADTQYF
V gene: TRBV7-2; clone size: many; J gene: TRBJ2-2; D gene: .; CDR3 protein: CASSLMQGGTGELFF
V gene: TRBV5-1; clone size: few; J gene: TRBJ1-4; D gene: .; CDR3 protein: CASSSSGGSNEKLFF
V gene: TRBV20-1; clone size: medium-sized; J gene: TRBJ2-5; D gene: .; CDR3 protein: CSVSAQETQYF
V gene: TRBV3-1; clone size: .; J gene: TRBJ1-2; D gene: TRBD1; CDR3 protein: CASSQEEAGGYGYTF
V gene: TRBV4-2; clone size: .; J gene: TRBJ2-1; D gene: .; CDR3 protein: CASSQVRVGSYNEQFF